The TCR beta chain under discussion was sequenced for a study of blood T cell repertoires in COVID-19. On the study more broadly: The origin of the acute and convalescent COVID-19 samples was the United States, Italy and Spain. PBMCs, B-cell-depleted T cells, or T cells were the source of the cDNA or gDNA that made up the material.

Authors' methods: For nucleated cells, counts were estimated from reference gene primer amplification. Clones were sequenced by immunoSEQ multiplex PCR, and TCRdb holds only the in-frame ones, with some missing. The D gene and trimming were derived from the DNA, and the V and J assignments and clone size from that table. The sample consists of about 50,000 clones, more than 80% of them appearing once. The CDR3 is 13 amino acids. The V end was cut by 5 bases, the J end by 3 bases, with 5 bases between. Germline V gene data show CDR1 as MGHRA and CDR2 as YSYEKL. V gene TRBV4-1 combines with J gene TRBJ1-6; a possible D gene is TRBD1 (5 bases). The sequenced sample consisted of peripheral blood. The clonotype was recovered from a man aged 60 to 75 with acute or convalescent COVID-19. In DNA, the CDR3 is TGCGCCAGCAGCGGACACTATAATTCACCCCTCCACTTT. Translated: CASSGHYNSPLHF.